The clone carrying this TCR beta chain has at least ten counts. Its specificity is not known. Fresh peripheral blood, roughly 10 ml, was the source of the PBMCs. The data are from a study of T cells in Graves' hyperthyroidism and ophthalmopathy. Study information: Before treatment of any kind, peripheral blood was taken at initial diagnosis. Findings of the study overall: Also found in blood were most expanded thyroid clonotypes above 0.001. Stable hyperthyroidism was separated from ophthalmopathy by a model based on 13 V-J features.

Researchers amplified the TCR beta CDR3 regions from RNA transcripts. Primed by the HTBI set, a first-round RT-PCR was run on the TCR CDR3. Using its own MiXCR run on the multiplex PCR reads, TCRdb lists one record per CDR3 protein. The sample comprises roughly 350,000 distinct CDR3 sequences, about 14% of which are singletons, and about 18% rests with the top ten. CDR1 MNHNS and CDR2 SASEGT come from the germline V gene. The CDR3 has 17 residues. The trim removed 5 bases at V and 4 bases at J, leaving 15 bases unmatched. The material sequenced was blood. The chain carries TRBV6-1 and TRBJ2-7, with 9 bases that match TRBD1. The TCR sequence derives from a woman younger than 45 with Graves' ophthalmopathy. The CDR3 DNA sequence: TGTGCCAGCAGTACGAGGGACCGCCGGGACAGGGATTACGAGCAGTACTTC. Protein product: CASSTRDRRDRDYEQYF.